This T cell receptor beta chain emerged from a study of shared clonotypes between healthy human individuals. Overall study findings and caveats: Sorted-subset sequencing was shown by rarefaction to be incomplete despite large depth.

Selected positively for CCR7 and CD45RO-negative, naive CD8 cells excluded terminally differentiated effector memory CD45RA+ cells. Donors were Caucasian adults residing in Nashville, Tennessee, USA. Regarding this clone: Its antigen is not identified.

Measured with immunoSEQ multiplex PCR; TCRdb has only the in-frame clones, and not every one. The sample includes roughly 2.1 million clones, 90% to 95% seen only once; the top ten take about 1.8%. Trimming cost V 3 bases and J 4 bases; bases outside gene matches: 20. This CDR3 is 19 amino acids long. Germline CDR1 and CDR2: MNHEY and SMNVEV (reference sequence). The sequenced sample was naive CD8+ T cells from PBMCs. The sequence was obtained from a man between 18 and 29 years old in good health. Some clones in this sample may be carry-over from other donors' samples. The chain links TRBV27 to TRBJ1-1; 7 nucleotides line up with TRBD1. The CDR3 DNA reads as TGTGCCAGCAGTTTCACCCCCGGACAGGCAACTCCCCAGGGCACTGAAGCTTTCTTT. This gives the protein CASSFTPGQATPQGTEAFF.